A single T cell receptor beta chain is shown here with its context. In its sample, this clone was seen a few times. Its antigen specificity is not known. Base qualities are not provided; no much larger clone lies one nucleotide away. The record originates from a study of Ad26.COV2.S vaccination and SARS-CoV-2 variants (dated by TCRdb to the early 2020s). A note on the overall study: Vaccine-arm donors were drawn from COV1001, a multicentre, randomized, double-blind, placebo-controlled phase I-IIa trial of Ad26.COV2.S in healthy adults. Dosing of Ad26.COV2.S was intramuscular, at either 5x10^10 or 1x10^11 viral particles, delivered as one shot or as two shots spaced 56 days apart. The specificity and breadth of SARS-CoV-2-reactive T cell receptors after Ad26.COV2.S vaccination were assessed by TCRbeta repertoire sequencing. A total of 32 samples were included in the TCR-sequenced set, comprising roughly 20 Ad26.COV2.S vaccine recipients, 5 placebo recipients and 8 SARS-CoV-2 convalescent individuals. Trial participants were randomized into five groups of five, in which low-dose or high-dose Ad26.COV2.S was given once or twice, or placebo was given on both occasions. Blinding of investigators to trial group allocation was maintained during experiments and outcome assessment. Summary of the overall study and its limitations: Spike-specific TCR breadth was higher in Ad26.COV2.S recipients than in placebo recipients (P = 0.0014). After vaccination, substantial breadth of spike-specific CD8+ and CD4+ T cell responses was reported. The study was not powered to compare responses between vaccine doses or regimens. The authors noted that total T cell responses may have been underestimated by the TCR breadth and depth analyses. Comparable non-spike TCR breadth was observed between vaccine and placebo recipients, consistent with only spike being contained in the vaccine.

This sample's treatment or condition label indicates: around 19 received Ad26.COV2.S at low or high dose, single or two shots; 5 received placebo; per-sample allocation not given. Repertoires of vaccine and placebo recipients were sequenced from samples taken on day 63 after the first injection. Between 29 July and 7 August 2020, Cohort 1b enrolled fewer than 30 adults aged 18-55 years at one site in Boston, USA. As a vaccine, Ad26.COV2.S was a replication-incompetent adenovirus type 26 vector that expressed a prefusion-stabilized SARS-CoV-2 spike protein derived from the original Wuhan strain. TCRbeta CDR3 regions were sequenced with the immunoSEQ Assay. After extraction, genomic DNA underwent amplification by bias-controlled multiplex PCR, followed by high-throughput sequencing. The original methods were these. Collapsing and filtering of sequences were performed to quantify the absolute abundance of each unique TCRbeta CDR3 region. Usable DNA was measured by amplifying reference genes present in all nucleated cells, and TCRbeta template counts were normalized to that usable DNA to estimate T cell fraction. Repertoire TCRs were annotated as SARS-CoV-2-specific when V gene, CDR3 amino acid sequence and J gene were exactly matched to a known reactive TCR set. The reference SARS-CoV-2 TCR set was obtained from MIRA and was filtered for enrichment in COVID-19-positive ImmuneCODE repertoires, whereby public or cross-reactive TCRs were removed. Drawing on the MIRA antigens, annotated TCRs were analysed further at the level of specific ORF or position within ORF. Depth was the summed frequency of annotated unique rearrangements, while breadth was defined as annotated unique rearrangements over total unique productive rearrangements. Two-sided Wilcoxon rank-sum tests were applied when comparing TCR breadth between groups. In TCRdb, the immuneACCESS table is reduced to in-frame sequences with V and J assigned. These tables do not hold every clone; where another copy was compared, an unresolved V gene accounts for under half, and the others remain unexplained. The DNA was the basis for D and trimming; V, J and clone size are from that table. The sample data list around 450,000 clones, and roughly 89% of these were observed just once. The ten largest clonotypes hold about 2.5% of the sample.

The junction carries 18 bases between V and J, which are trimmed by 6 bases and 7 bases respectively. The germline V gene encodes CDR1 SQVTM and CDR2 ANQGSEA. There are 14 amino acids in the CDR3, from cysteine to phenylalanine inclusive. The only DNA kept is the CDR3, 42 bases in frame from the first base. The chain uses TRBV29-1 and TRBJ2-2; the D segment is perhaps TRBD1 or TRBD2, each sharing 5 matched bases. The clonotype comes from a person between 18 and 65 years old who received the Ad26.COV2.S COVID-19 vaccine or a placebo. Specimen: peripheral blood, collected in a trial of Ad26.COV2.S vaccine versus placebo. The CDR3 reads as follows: CSVTPGGTGGELFF. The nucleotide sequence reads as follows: TGCAGCGTAACCCCTGGGGGTACGGGCGGGGAGCTGTTTTTT.